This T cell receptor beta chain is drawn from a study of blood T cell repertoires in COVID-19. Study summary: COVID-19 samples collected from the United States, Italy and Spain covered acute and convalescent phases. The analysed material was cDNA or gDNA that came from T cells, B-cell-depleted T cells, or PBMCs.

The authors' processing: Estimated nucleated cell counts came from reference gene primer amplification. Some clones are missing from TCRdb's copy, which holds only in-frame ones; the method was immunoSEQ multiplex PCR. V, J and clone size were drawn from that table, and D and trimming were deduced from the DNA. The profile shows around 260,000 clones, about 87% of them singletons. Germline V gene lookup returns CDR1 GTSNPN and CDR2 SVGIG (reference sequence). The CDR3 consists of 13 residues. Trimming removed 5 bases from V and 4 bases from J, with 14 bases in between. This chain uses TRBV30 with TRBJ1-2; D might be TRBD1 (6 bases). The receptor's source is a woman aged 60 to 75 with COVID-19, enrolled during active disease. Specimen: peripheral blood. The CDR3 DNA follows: TGTGCCTGGCTCCAAACGGACAGCTATGGCTACACCTTC. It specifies CAWLQTDSYGYTF.